Listed below are T cell receptor beta chains from one sample, sequenced in a study of cytomegalovirus exposure and HLA in healthy donors. Data came from immunoSEQ multiplex PCR; TCRdb stores just in-frame clones and leaves some out. The sample has about 87,000 clones, over 65% seen once. The sample taken for sequencing was PBMCs. These receptor sequences come from a man aged 30 to 39 in good health and CMV-seropositive. CDR3s leave out the opening cysteine and the closing phenylalanine or tryptophan.

j_call	v_call	cdr3_aa
TRBJ2-7	TRBV2	ATSLPEQY
TRBJ1-5	TRBV19	ASQIVREINQPQH
TRBJ1-1	TRBV18	ASSPRDREAEAF
TRBJ2-7	TRBV28	ASKQGIETSGVPSSYEQY
TRBJ2-3	TRBV10-2	ASNPTGPTDTQY
TRBJ2-5	TRBV28	ASSRLAGGKETQY
TRBJ1-6	TRBV14	ASSQLPGLNNSPLH
TRBJ2-2	TRBV19	ASYRSSPGELF
TRBJ1-3	TRBV7-9	ASSHDRLPTSGNTIY
TRBJ1-2	TRBV19	ASRPGQGGWGYT
TRBJ2-3	TRBV11-2	ASSPSSGGITDTQY
TRBJ1-5	TRBV19	ASSIQQGTQPQH
TRBJ1-5	TRBV6-6	ASSRDTNQPQH
TRBJ1-1	TRBV7-9	ASSLVGQLMNTEAF
TRBJ1-4	TRBV19	ASSMPNDPGTNEKLF
TRBJ2-3	TRBV7-2	ASSLDRVTDTQY
TRBJ2-3	TRBV9	ASSRGVGSSGTDTQY
TRBJ2-7	TRBV27	ASSLVASGTYEQY
TRBJ2-7	TRBV10-3	AIGELAGDYEQY
TRBJ1-2	TRBV4-3	ASSRTVNYGYT
TRBJ1-1	TRBV29-1	SVEWREYSTEAF
TRBJ1-2	TRBV10-3	AISVDRGFNYGYT
TRBJ2-5	TRBV29-1	SALTSGVAQETQY
TRBJ2-3	TRBV4-1	ASSQDVGTPLVTQY
TRBJ2-5	TRBV6-5	ASSYSGTTRETQY
TRBJ2-7	TRBV7-6	ASSLGQTGQY
TRBJ1-1	TRBV2	ASRGDRGREAF
TRBJ2-2	TRBV4-2	ASSQDTGTGFTGELF
TRBJ1-5	TRBV7-9	ASSQDRGHDSNQPQH
TRBJ1-1	TRBV27	ASATGVRDEAF
TRBJ2-7	TRBV5-1	ASSLGRQGNRPEQY
TRBJ2-3	TRBV6-5	ASSYLQSTDTQY
TRBJ2-4	TRBV6-1	ASILKNIQY
TRBJ2-3	TRBV10-3	ATGLAGAVTQY
TRBJ1-4	TRBV7-6	ASSLAAGRRNEKLF
TRBJ2-7	TRBV5-8	ASSLAVGSYEQY
TRBJ1-4	TRBV10-3	AISESGDTYSGGEKLF